These T cell receptor beta chains were read from a single sample in a study of cytomegalovirus exposure and HLA in healthy donors. TCRdb's copy holds only in-frame clones and misses some; the assay was immunoSEQ multiplex PCR. The table includes approximately 210,000 clones, around 87% detected once. Sequenced: PBMCs. These receptor sequences come from a man younger than 40 in good health and CMV-seronegative. Each CDR3 is given with its conserved first and last residue. Fields, in order: CDR3 protein, CDR3 DNA, V gene, J gene, clone size, D gene. D genes are given only for firm matches. Some rows mark clone size as missing; the rest say once, few, many or name a class of expanded clone.

CDR3aa: CASSFIRRQFF
CDR3nt: TGTGCCAGCAGTTTTATTAGGAGGCAGTTCTTC
v_gene: TRBV28
j_gene: TRBJ2-1
abundance: NA
d_gene: NA

CDR3aa: CASSYGRTIMNTEAFF
CDR3nt: TGTGCCAGCAGTTACGGACGGACTATCATGAACACTGAAGCTTTCTTT
v_gene: TRBV6-5
j_gene: TRBJ1-1
abundance: NA
d_gene: NA

CDR3aa: CATSSPQGATTDTQYF
CDR3nt: TGTGCCACCAGCAGTCCCCAGGGGGCCACCACAGATACGCAGTATTTT
v_gene: TRBV15
j_gene: TRBJ2-3
abundance: NA
d_gene: TRBD1

CDR3aa: CASSDTGVYEKLFF
CDR3nt: TGCGCCAGCAGTGATACAGGGGTGTACGAAAAACTGTTTTTT
v_gene: TRBV10-2
j_gene: TRBJ1-4
abundance: NA
d_gene: TRBD1

CDR3aa: CASSESSSGTEAFF
CDR3nt: TGTGCCAGCAGTGAATCGTCAAGCGGTACTGAAGCTTTCTTT
v_gene: TRBV25-1
j_gene: TRBJ1-1
abundance: NA
d_gene: NA

CDR3aa: CSVARTSGRASGELFF
CDR3nt: TGCAGCGTTGCCCGGACTAGCGGGAGGGCCTCCGGGGAGCTGTTTTTT
v_gene: TRBV29-1
j_gene: TRBJ2-2
abundance: NA
d_gene: TRBD2

CDR3aa: CASSPPGQGSSYEQYF
CDR3nt: TGTGCCAGCTCACCGCCGGGACAGGGCTCATCCTACGAGCAGTACTTC
v_gene: TRBV18
j_gene: TRBJ2-7
abundance: NA
d_gene: TRBD1

CDR3aa: CASSSTIPRDTQYF
CDR3nt: TGTGCCAGCAGTTCCACGATACCGCGGGATACGCAGTATTTT
v_gene: TRBV6-6
j_gene: TRBJ2-3
abundance: NA
d_gene: NA

CDR3aa: CASSPGLPGVLQETQYF
CDR3nt: TGTGCCAGCAGCCCGGGGTTGCCGGGAGTCCTTCAGGAGACCCAGTACTTC
v_gene: TRBV4-2
j_gene: TRBJ2-5
abundance: NA
d_gene: NA

CDR3aa: CASSPRGSSYEQYF
CDR3nt: TGTGCCAGCAGTCCGCGGGGATCCTCCTACGAGCAGTACTTC
v_gene: TRBV6-6
j_gene: TRBJ2-7
abundance: NA
d_gene: NA

CDR3aa: CSVRTLTDRGYSYEQYF
CDR3nt: TGCAGCGTCAGAACGCTAACGGACAGGGGCTACTCCTACGAGCAGTACTTC
v_gene: TRBV29-1
j_gene: TRBJ2-7
abundance: NA
d_gene: TRBD1

CDR3aa: CASSPPGVRDADTQYF
CDR3nt: TGTGCCAGCTCACCGCCGGGGGTTCGCGATGCAGATACGCAGTATTTT
v_gene: TRBV18
j_gene: TRBJ2-3
abundance: once
d_gene: NA

CDR3aa: CASSSPGQDTDTQYF
CDR3nt: TGTGCCAGCAGTTCTCCGGGACAGGACACAGATACGCAGTATTTT
v_gene: TRBV28
j_gene: TRBJ2-3
abundance: NA
d_gene: TRBD1

CDR3aa: CASSEGQGLNEQFF
CDR3nt: TGTGCCAGCAGTGAGGGACAGGGACTCAATGAGCAGTTCTTC
v_gene: TRBV6-4
j_gene: TRBJ2-1
abundance: NA
d_gene: TRBD1

CDR3aa: CASSSTGQPFEQYF
CDR3nt: TGTGCCAGCAGCTCCACGGGACAGCCCTTCGAGCAGTACTTC
v_gene: TRBV7-9
j_gene: TRBJ2-7
abundance: NA
d_gene: TRBD1

CDR3aa: CASSPRQGSYEQYF
CDR3nt: TGTGCCAGCAGCCCAAGACAGGGCTCCTACGAGCAGTACTTC
v_gene: TRBV7-2
j_gene: TRBJ2-7
abundance: once
d_gene: TRBD1

CDR3aa: CASGATGKAYEQYF
CDR3nt: TGTGCCAGTGGGGCGACAGGGAAGGCCTACGAGCAGTACTTC
v_gene: TRBV19
j_gene: TRBJ2-7
abundance: NA
d_gene: TRBD1

CDR3aa: CASSSIRTDNSPLHF
CDR3nt: TGTGCCAGCAGTTCCATCCGGACAGATAATTCACCCCTCCACTTT
v_gene: TRBV28
j_gene: TRBJ1-6
abundance: NA
d_gene: NA

CDR3aa: CASSLERGFTEAFF
CDR3nt: TGTGCCAGCAGCTTGGAGAGGGGGTTCACTGAAGCTTTCTTT
v_gene: TRBV5-4
j_gene: TRBJ1-1
abundance: few
d_gene: NA

CDR3aa: CASSEVARSEQYF
CDR3nt: TGCGCCAGCAGTGAGGTTGCCAGGTCCGAGCAGTACTTC
v_gene: TRBV10-2
j_gene: TRBJ2-7
abundance: NA
d_gene: NA

CDR3aa: CASSEGGEDSPLHF
CDR3nt: TGTGCCAGCAGCGAAGGGGGCGAGGATTCACCCCTCCACTTT
v_gene: TRBV2
j_gene: TRBJ1-6
abundance: NA
d_gene: TRBD1

CDR3aa: CASSSGLAGEVLHDEQFF
CDR3nt: TGTGCCAGCAGTTCGGGACTAGCGGGAGAGGTTTTACACGATGAGCAGTTCTTC
v_gene: TRBV5-8
j_gene: TRBJ2-1
abundance: NA
d_gene: TRBD2

CDR3aa: CASMAGTSGYNEQFF
CDR3nt: TGTGCCAGCATGGCCGGGACTAGCGGATACAATGAGCAGTTCTTC
v_gene: TRBV2
j_gene: TRBJ2-1
abundance: NA
d_gene: TRBD2

CDR3aa: CASSIGRDTEAFF
CDR3nt: TGTGCCAGTAGTATAGGTCGGGATACTGAAGCTTTCTTT
v_gene: TRBV19
j_gene: TRBJ1-1
abundance: NA
d_gene: NA

CDR3aa: CASSQAGFEQFF
CDR3nt: TGTGCCAGCAGCCAAGCGGGGTTCGAGCAGTTCTTC
v_gene: TRBV11-2
j_gene: TRBJ2-1
abundance: NA
d_gene: TRBD2

CDR3aa: CASNGLAGVNEQFF
CDR3nt: TGTGCCAGCAACGGACTAGCGGGAGTTAATGAGCAGTTCTTC
v_gene: TRBV25-1
j_gene: TRBJ2-1
abundance: NA
d_gene: TRBD2

CDR3aa: CASSLVAGGIQETQYF
CDR3nt: TGCGCCAGCAGCTTGGTGGCGGGGGGGATCCAAGAGACCCAGTACTTC
v_gene: TRBV5-1
j_gene: TRBJ2-5
abundance: NA
d_gene: TRBD2

CDR3aa: CASSSRTSGMPYNEQFF
CDR3nt: TGTGCCAGCAGCTCAAGGACTAGCGGGATGCCCTACAATGAGCAGTTCTTC
v_gene: TRBV11-3
j_gene: TRBJ2-1
abundance: NA
d_gene: TRBD2

CDR3aa: CASSEAPGRNIGGSPLHF
CDR3nt: TGTGCCAGCAGTGAAGCCCCGGGACGAAATATCGGGGGTTCACCCCTCCACTTT
v_gene: TRBV6-1
j_gene: TRBJ1-6
abundance: once
d_gene: NA

CDR3aa: CASSIDSSSYNEQFF
CDR3nt: TGTGCCAGTAGTATCGACAGTAGCTCCTACAATGAGCAGTTCTTC
v_gene: TRBV19
j_gene: TRBJ2-1
abundance: NA
d_gene: NA

CDR3aa: CAILQTRGGNEQFF
CDR3nt: TGTGCCATCCTCCAAACAAGGGGAGGCAATGAGCAGTTCTTC
v_gene: TRBV6-1
j_gene: TRBJ2-1
abundance: once
d_gene: NA

CDR3aa: CASSESDRDNSPLHF
CDR3nt: TGTGCCAGCAGCGAATCGGACAGGGATAATTCACCCCTCCACTTT
v_gene: TRBV7-9
j_gene: TRBJ1-6
abundance: NA
d_gene: TRBD1

CDR3aa: CASSLIPTGYNEQFF
CDR3nt: TGTGCCAGCAGCTTAATCCCAACGGGCTACAATGAGCAGTTCTTC
v_gene: TRBV7-2
j_gene: TRBJ2-1
abundance: few
d_gene: NA

CDR3aa: CASSPPRGSGSGTGELFF
CDR3nt: TGTGCCAGCAGCCCACCCCGTGGTAGCGGGAGTGGTACCGGGGAGCTGTTTTTT
v_gene: TRBV9
j_gene: TRBJ2-2
abundance: NA
d_gene: TRBD2

CDR3aa: CASSLDRLAILNTEAFF
CDR3nt: TGTGCCAGCAGCTTGGACAGGCTCGCTATTCTGAACACTGAAGCTTTCTTT
v_gene: TRBV5-6
j_gene: TRBJ1-1
abundance: NA
d_gene: NA

CDR3aa: CASTFFVPGGTGELFF
CDR3nt: TGTGCCAGCACCTTTTTTGTACCAGGGGGTACCGGGGAGCTGTTTTTT
v_gene: TRBV7-8
j_gene: TRBJ2-2
abundance: NA
d_gene: TRBD1

CDR3aa: CASSLVGGSLHF
CDR3nt: TGTGCCAGCAGCTTAGTGGGAGGGTCCCTCCACTTT
v_gene: TRBV7-2
j_gene: TRBJ1-6
abundance: once
d_gene: NA

CDR3aa: CASSIDIQVETQYF
CDR3nt: TGTGCCAGTAGTATAGATATACAGGTAGAGACCCAGTACTTC
v_gene: TRBV19
j_gene: TRBJ2-5
abundance: NA
d_gene: NA

CDR3aa: CASSLEISARVTQYF
CDR3nt: TGTGCCAGCAGCTTAGAGATTAGCGCAAGGGTTACGCAGTATTTT
v_gene: TRBV7-2
j_gene: TRBJ2-3
abundance: NA
d_gene: NA

CDR3aa: CASSPPPDSRGTYNEQFF
CDR3nt: TGTGCCAGCAGCCCCCCCCCGGACAGTCGAGGAACCTACAATGAGCAGTTCTTC
v_gene: TRBV5-4
j_gene: TRBJ2-1
abundance: NA
d_gene: NA

CDR3aa: CASRAGSGRGYNEQFF
CDR3nt: TGTGCCAGTAGGGCAGGGAGCGGGAGAGGATACAATGAGCAGTTCTTC
v_gene: TRBV19
j_gene: TRBJ2-1
abundance: NA
d_gene: TRBD2

CDR3aa: CASSYEAGGPYNEQFF
CDR3nt: TGTGCCAGCAGTTACGAAGCGGGAGGGCCCTACAATGAGCAGTTCTTC
v_gene: TRBV6-5
j_gene: TRBJ2-1
abundance: NA
d_gene: TRBD2